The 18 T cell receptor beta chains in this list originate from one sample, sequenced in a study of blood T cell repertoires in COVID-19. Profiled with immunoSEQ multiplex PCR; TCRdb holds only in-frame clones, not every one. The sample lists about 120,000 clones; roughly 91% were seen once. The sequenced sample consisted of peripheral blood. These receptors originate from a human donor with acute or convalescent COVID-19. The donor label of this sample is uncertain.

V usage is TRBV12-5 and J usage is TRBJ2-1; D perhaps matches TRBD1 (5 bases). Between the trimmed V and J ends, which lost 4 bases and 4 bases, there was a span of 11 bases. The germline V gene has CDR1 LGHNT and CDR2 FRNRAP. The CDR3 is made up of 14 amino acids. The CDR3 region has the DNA TGTGCTAGTGGTTCCGCGGACACATACAATGAGCAGTTCTTC. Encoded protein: CASGSADTYNEQFF.

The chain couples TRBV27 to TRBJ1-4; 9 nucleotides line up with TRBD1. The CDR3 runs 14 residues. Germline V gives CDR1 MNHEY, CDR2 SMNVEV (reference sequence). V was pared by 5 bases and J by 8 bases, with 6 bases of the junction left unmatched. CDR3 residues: CASSMGQGEEKLFF. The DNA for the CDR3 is TGTGCCAGCAGTATGGGACAGGGAGAAGAAAAACTGTTTTTT.

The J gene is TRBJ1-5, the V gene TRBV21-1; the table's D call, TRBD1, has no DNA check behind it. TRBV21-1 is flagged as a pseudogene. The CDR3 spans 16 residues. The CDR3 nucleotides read TGTGCCAGCAGCACGCAGGGGGGTAAGAACAATCAGCCCCAGCATTTT. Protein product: CASSTQGGKNNQPQHF.

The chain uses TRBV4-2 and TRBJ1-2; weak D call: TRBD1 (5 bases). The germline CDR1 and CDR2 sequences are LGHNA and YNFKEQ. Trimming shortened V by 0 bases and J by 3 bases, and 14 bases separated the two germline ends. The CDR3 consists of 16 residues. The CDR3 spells CASSQDADSNYYGYTF. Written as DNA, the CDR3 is TGTGCCAGCAGCCAAGATGCAGACAGCAACTACTATGGCTACACCTTC.

CDR3 DNA sequence: TGTGCCAGCAGTTTACCTTTACAGGCCCAGGGGTCACCCCTCCACTTT. Its translation: CASSLPLQAQGSPLHF. The chain joins TRBV28 to TRBJ1-6, with D possibly being TRBD1 (6 bases). The germline gives CDR1 MDHEN, CDR2 SYDVKM. Trimming cost V 2 bases and J 10 bases, with 18 bases left between them. CDR3 length: 16 amino acids.

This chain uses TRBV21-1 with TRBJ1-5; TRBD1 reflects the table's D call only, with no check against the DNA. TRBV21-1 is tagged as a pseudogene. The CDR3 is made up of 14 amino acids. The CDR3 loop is CASSTRQGSWPQHF. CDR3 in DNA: TGTGCCAGCAGCACAAGACAGGGGTCATGGCCCCAGCATTTT.

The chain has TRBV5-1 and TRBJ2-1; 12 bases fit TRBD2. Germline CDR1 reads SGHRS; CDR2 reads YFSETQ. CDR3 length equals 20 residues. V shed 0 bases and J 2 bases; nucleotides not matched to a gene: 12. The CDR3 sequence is CASSLALPATSGSPYNEQFF. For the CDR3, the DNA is TGCGCCAGCAGCTTGGCCCTCCCCGCGACTAGCGGGAGTCCCTACAATGAGCAGTTCTTC.

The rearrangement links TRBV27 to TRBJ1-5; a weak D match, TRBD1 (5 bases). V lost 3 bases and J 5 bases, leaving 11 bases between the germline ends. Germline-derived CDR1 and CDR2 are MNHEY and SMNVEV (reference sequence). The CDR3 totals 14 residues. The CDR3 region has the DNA TGTGCCAGCAGTTTTGGTGGGGCAGATCAGCCCCAGCATTTT. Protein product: CASSFGGADQPQHF.

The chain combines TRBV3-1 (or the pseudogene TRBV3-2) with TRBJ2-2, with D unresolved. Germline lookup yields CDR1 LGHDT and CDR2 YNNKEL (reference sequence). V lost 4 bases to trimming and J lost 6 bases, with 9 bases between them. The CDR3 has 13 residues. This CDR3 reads CASSLTSSGELFF. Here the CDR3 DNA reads TGTGCCAGCAGCCTTACGAGTTCCGGGGAGCTGTTTTTT.

The CDR3 DNA follows: TGTGCCAGCAGCCAAGAGGGACATCCATCCCTCCACTTT. It yields the protein CASSQEGHPSLHF. This chain links TRBV3-1 (or the pseudogene TRBV3-2) with TRBJ1-6; perhaps TRBD1 as D (6 bases). Germline assignment: CDR1 LGHDT and CDR2 YNNKEL (reference sequence). This CDR3 is built from 13 residues. V shed 0 bases and J shed 14 bases, with 11 bases lying between them.

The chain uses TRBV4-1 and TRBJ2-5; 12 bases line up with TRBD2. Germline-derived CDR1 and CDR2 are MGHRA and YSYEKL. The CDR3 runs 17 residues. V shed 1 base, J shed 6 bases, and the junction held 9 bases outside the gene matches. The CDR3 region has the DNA TGCGCCAGCAGCCAAGTGCTAGCGGGGGGGAATTGGCAGACCCAGTACTTC. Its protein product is CASSQVLAGGNWQTQYF.

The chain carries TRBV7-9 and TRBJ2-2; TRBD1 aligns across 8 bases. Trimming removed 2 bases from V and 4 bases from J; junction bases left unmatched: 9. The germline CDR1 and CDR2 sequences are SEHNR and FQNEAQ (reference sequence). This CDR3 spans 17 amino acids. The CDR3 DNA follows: TGTGCCAGCAGCTTATTTTCAGGACAGGGAAGCACCGGGGAGCTGTTTTTT. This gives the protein CASSLFSGQGSTGELFF. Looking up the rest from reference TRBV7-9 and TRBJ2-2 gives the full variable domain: DTGVSQNPRHKITKRGQNVTFRCDPISEHNRLYWYRQTLGQGPEFLTYFQNEAQLEKSRLLSDRFSAERPKGSFSTLEIQRTEQGDSAMYLCASSLFSGQGSTGELFFGEGSRLTVL.

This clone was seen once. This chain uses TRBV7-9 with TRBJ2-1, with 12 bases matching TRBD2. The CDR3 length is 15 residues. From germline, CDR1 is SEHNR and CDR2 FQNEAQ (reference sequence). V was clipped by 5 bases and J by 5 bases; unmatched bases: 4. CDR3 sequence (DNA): TGTGCCAGCAGCCCGAGGACTAGCGGGAACAATGAGCAGTTCTTC. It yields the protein CASSPRTSGNNEQFF.

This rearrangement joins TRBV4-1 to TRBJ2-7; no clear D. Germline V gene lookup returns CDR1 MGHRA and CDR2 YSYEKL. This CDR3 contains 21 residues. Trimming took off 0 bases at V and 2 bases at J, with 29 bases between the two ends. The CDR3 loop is CASSQDFRPGSRMPKPYEQYF. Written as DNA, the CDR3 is TGCGCCAGCAGCCAAGATTTCCGCCCCGGGTCCCGTATGCCGAAACCCTACGAGCAGTACTTC.

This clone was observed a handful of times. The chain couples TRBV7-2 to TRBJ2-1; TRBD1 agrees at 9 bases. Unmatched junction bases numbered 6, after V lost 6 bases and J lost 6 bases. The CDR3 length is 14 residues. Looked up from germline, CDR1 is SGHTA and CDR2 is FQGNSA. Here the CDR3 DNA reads TGTGCCAGCAGTCGGGACAGGGCCCCCAATGAGCAGTTCTTC. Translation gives CASSRDRAPNEQFF.

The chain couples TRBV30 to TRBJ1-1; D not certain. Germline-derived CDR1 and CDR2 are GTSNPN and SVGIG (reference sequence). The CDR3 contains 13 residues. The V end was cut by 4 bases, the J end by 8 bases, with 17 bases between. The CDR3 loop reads CAWIHSGRREAFF. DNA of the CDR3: TGTGCCTGGATCCACTCCGGACGGAGGGAAGCTTTCTTT.

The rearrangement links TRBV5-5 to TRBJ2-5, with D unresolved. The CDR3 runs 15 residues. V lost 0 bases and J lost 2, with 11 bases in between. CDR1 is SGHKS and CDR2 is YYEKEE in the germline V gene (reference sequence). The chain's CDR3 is CASSLAPFMQETQYF. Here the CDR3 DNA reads TGTGCCAGCAGCTTGGCCCCCTTTATGCAAGAGACCCAGTACTTC.

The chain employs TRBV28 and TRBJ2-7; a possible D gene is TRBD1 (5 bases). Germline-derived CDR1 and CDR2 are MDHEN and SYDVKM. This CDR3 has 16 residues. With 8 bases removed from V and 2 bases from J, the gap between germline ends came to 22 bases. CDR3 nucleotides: TGTGCCAGCGCAACCGACAGAGCCTATCACGCCTACGAGCAGTACTTC. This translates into CASATDRAYHAYEQYF.